Sequencing of this T cell receptor beta chain was carried out in a study of shared clonotypes between healthy human individuals. V was pared by 3 bases and J by 7 bases, with 2 bases of the junction left unmatched. The CDR3 sequence is 12 residues long. Germline values: CDR1 MNHEY, CDR2 SMNVEV (reference sequence). Regarding the study as a whole: Since donors were few, the genetic and exposure-history diversity represented was limited.

Worth noting for this clone: Its antigen remains unknown.

Sequencing was performed with immunoSEQ multiplex PCR; in TCRdb, only in-frame clones are kept and a portion is missing. Here the sample spans about 1 million clones, around 76% being singletons. The chain uses TRBV27 and TRBJ1-1, with 7 bases lining up with TRBD1. The receptor's source is a man between 18 and 35 years old in good health. Source material: memory CD4+ T cells sorted from blood. Sample subset: CD45RA-negative fraction. In nucleotides, the CDR3 is TGTGCCAGCAGTTTTTCAGGGGGTGAAGCTTTCTTT. Translation gives CASSFSGGEAFF.